This T cell receptor (beta chain) was profiled in a study of regulatory T cells in long-lasting Graves disease. Across the whole study: Persistent Graves' disease meant over 5 years of antithyroid drugs with positive TSH receptor antibodies. General study points: TRBV28 was favored in persistent disease, as were TRBJ1-2 and TRBJ2-5. Analysis covered peripheral blood alone, not thyroid tissue.

The V end lost 4 bases, the J end lost 14 bases, and 20 bases lay between the germline ends. Germline CDR1 and CDR2: LGHDT and YNNKEL (reference sequence). CDR3 length equals 13 residues. This clonotype was observed a few times. Its target is not known. CDR3-region Arm-PCR and iRepertoire HTBI primers produced the TCR beta libraries. TCRdb redid the calling of the multiplex PCR reads with MiXCR, one entry per CDR3 protein. The table records 450,000 or so distinct CDR3 sequences, around a fifth of them present only once. The sample's time point: persistent/refractory GD, antithyroid drugs over 5 years with positive TRAb. The TCR library was made from RNA that had been extracted from PBMCs in TRIzol. In each case, Graves' disease was diagnosed per American Thyroid Association guidelines.

The V call is TRBV3-1, the J call TRBJ1-2; no clear D. This receptor was identified in a female donor with Graves disease. The sample in question was peripheral blood mononuclear cells (PBMCs), obtained when the disease was refractory, from a patient treated with antithyroid drugs. The CDR3 DNA follows: TGTGCCAGCAGCCCTTCTACAGCAATTTTGATTACCTTC. Translated: CASSPSTAILITF.